Following are 11 T cell receptor beta chains from one sample sequenced in a study of PD-1 blockade in mismatch repair-deficient tumors. The assay was immunoSEQ multiplex PCR, and TCRdb's table has in-frame clones only and misses some. The sample lists some 15,000 clones, about 79% occurring once. This material consisted of PBMCs, taken approximately 14 weeks after starting pembrolizumab. These receptor sequences come from an adult with mismatch repair-deficient cancer.

This chain connects TRBV5-4 to TRBJ2-2; 10 nucleotides match TRBD2. Germline CDR1 SGHNT, CDR2 YYREEE (reference sequence). V lost 4 bases, J lost 5 bases, and 8 bases stayed unmatched. This CDR3 comprises 16 residues. CDR3 residues: CASSAGLAYRTGELFF. The CDR3 DNA sequence: TGTGCCAGCAGCGCGGGACTAGCGTACCGGACCGGGGAGCTGTTTTTT.

J is TRBJ2-3 and V is TRBV6-4; 7 bases match TRBD2. This CDR3 region has 14 residues. The germline CDR1 and CDR2 sequences are MRHNA and SNTAGT. After removal of 2 bases from V and 3 bases from J, the junction contained 2 bases not matched to a gene. The CDR3 sequence is CASSDGRETDTQYF. Written as DNA, the CDR3 is TGTGCCAGCAGTGACGGGCGGGAGACAGATACGCAGTATTTT.

This clone was recorded a few times. This chain uses TRBV18 with TRBJ1-5; D call uncertain. V was trimmed by 2 bases and J by 5 bases, leaving 16 bases between them. Germline loops: CDR1 KGHSH, CDR2 LQKENI. This CDR3 region has 16 residues. The CDR3 region is CASSPGEGALYQPQHF. In DNA, the CDR3 is TGTGCCAGCTCACCAGGGGAGGGCGCGTTGTATCAGCCCCAGCATTTT.

This rearrangement joins TRBV21-1 to TRBJ1-5. TRBV21-1 is designated a pseudogene. CDR3 length equals 18 residues. Here the CDR3 reads CASSRCRPGRVGLQPQHF. The CDR3, as DNA: TGTGCCAGCAGCAGGTGTAGGCCAGGGAGGGTTGGCCTTCAGCCCCAGCATTTT.

This chain joins TRBV11-2 and TRBJ1-2; possible D gene TRBD1, 6 bases. This CDR3 region has 12 residues. V was pared by 5 bases and J by 8 bases, with 12 bases between. The germline V gene encodes CDR1 SGHAT and CDR2 FQNNGV. CDR3 DNA: TGTGCCAGCAGCGTACAGGGTCTCGGCTACACCTTC. The encoded protein is CASSVQGLGYTF.

The CDR3 nucleotides are TGTGCCAGCAGCAGCACGGACAGTACCCTGAGGTTCTTC. Encoded protein: CASSSTDSTLRFF. V and J are TRBV7-2 and TRBJ2-1; tentative D call: TRBD1 (6 bases). CDR1 and CDR2 from the germline V gene are SGHTA and FQGNSA. This CDR3 spans 13 amino acids. Trimming stripped 5 bases from V and 15 bases from J, with 20 bases between. Combining the CDR3 with reference TRBV7-2 and TRBJ2-1 gives the whole variable domain GAGVSQSPSNKVTEKGKDVELRCDPISGHTALYWYRQSLGQGLEFLIYFQGNSAPDKSGLPSDRFSAERTGGSVSTLTIQRTQQEDSAVYLCASSSTDSTLRFFGPGTRLTVL.

The chain recombines TRBV10-3 with TRBJ1-1; D ambiguous. This CDR3 has 16 residues. The germline V gene encodes CDR1 ENHRY and CDR2 SYGVKD. The V end was cut by 0 bases, the J end by 1 base, with 12 bases between. DNA of the CDR3: TGTGCCATCAGTGAGTCGCGGGGATGGGCGAACACTGAAGCTTTCTTT. Translated: CAISESRGWANTEAFF.

The chain combines TRBV11-3 with TRBJ2-5; the D is unclear. The length of the CDR3 is 14 residues. V was clipped by 4 bases and J by 9 bases, with 18 bases between them. Per the germline V gene, CDR1 is SGHNT and CDR2 is YENEEA. CDR3 loop: CASSSAATSESQYF. CDR3 DNA sequence: TGTGCCAGCAGCTCCGCGGCCACCAGTGAGTCCCAGTACTTC.

The chain joins TRBV6-6 to TRBJ2-2, with TRBD1 matching over 10 bases. The V gene end was trimmed by 4 bases and the J gene end by 5 bases; junction bases not matched to a gene: 4. CDR1 MNHNY and CDR2 SVGAGI come from the germline V gene (reference sequence). This CDR3 has 15 amino acids. The CDR3 DNA reads TGTGCCAGCAGTTCGGGACAGGGGCGAACCGGGGAGCTGTTTTTT. This encodes CASSSGQGRTGELFF.

J is TRBJ2-5 and V is TRBV9; possibly TRBD2 for D (5 bases). Looked up from germline, CDR1 is SGDLS and CDR2 is YYNGEE. This CDR3 spans 14 amino acids. The V end was cut by 0 bases, the J end by 5 bases, with 11 bases between. This CDR3 reads CASSVVGSEETQYF. The DNA for the CDR3 is TGTGCCAGCAGCGTAGTTGGTAGCGAGGAGACCCAGTACTTC.

The rearrangement links TRBV30 to TRBJ2-7; maybe TRBD2 (5 bases). The CDR3 loop spans 15 amino acids. Trimming left V 2 bases short and J 0 bases short, with 14 bases between. CDR1 is GTSNPN and CDR2 is SVGIG in the germline V gene (reference sequence). The CDR3 reads CAWSPIGGSSYEQYF. CDR3 nucleotide sequence: TGTGCCTGGAGTCCCATTGGCGGGTCCTCCTACGAGCAGTACTTC.